A selection of T cell receptor beta chains follows, all from one sample in a study of blood T cell repertoires in COVID-19. The data were produced by immunoSEQ multiplex PCR, yet TCRdb's version contains in-frame clones alone and is incomplete. The repertoire holds about 120,000 clones, with about 83% as singletons. The specimen was peripheral blood. Receptors originate from a man in his fifties or sixties with acute or convalescent COVID-19. Both conserved end residues are part of each CDR3. D genes are given only for firm matches. The size of a clone is reported for some rows only, either as once, few or many, or as a class for expanded clones.

- TRBJ2-2 TRBV30 - TGTGCCTGGACCGCCCTAGGCGGGGCTACCGGGGAGCTGTTTTTT CAWTALGGATGELFF
- TRBJ1-5 TRBV19 - TGTGCCAGTAGTAGGCCAGGGCTGCAGCCCCAGCATTTT CASSRPGLQPQHF
- TRBJ1-5 TRBV18 - TGTGCCAGCTCAGGGGGGAGCAATCAGCCCCAGCATTTT CASSGGSNQPQHF
- TRBJ1-2 TRBV7-8 - TGTGCCAGCAGCCGAGCCTCGGGAGACTATGGCTACACCTTC CASSRASGDYGYTF
few TRBJ2-7 TRBV7-3 - TGTGCCAGCAGCCCCTCCGCCGGGGACGAGCAGTACTTC CASSPSAGDEQYF
- TRBJ2-7 TRBV25-1 - TGTGCCAGCAGGACAGGCTCCTACGAGCAGTACTTC CASRTGSYEQYF
- TRBJ1-4 TRBV3-1/TRBV3-2 - TGTGCCAGCAGCCAAGGACGGGGACTGTTCGGTGAAAAACTGTTTTTT CASSQGRGLFGEKLFF
few TRBJ1-1 TRBV5-1 TRBD1 TGCGCCAGCAGCTTGGGATGGCCAAGGACAGGGTGGACTGAAGCTTTCTTT CASSLGWPRTGWTEAFF
- TRBJ1-2 TRBV12-3/TRBV12-4 TRBD1 TGTGCCAGCAGTTTAGGGACAGGGCGTGGCTACACCTTC CASSLGTGRGYTF
- TRBJ1-1 TRBV5-4 - TGTGCCAGCAGCCCACCCACAGGGTGGAGCACTGAAGCTTTCTTT CASSPPTGWSTEAFF
once TRBJ2-1 TRBV5-1 - TGCGCCAGCAGCTTGGCCCGCGGCGGGGATTATGAGCAGTTCTTC CASSLARGGDYEQFF
few TRBJ2-1 TRBV7-2 - TGTGCCAGCAGCTTAGTTGGCGGTCCCTACAATGAGCAGTTCTTC CASSLVGGPYNEQFF
few TRBJ2-7 TRBV29-1 TRBD2 TGCAGCGTTGAGACCGGGGAGCCTATAGCGGGAGTTCGGAACGAGCAGTACTTC CSVETGEPIAGVRNEQYF
- TRBJ2-7 TRBV28 TRBD1 TGTGCCAGCAGTTCTACAGGGGACGAGCAGTACTTC CASSSTGDEQYF
- TRBJ1-6 TRBV5-1 - TGCGCCAGCACCCTCGGGGACTCGGGATCACCCCTCCACTTT CASTLGDSGSPLHF
- TRBJ2-1 TRBV28 TRBD2 TGTGCCAGCAGCCCCGGGACTAGCGCGGCCTGGTGGGGACACAATGAGCAGTTCTTC CASSPGTSAAWWGHNEQFF
- TRBJ1-2 TRBV28 - TGTGCCAGCACCTCTACAGGGCGCTTCTATGGCTACACCTTC CASTSTGRFYGYTF
- TRBJ2-3 TRBV2 - TGTGCCAGCAGTCTCTTCCTACCCACAGATACGCAGTATTTT CASSLFLPTDTQYF
- TRBJ2-5 TRBV24-1 TRBD2 TGTGCCACCAGTCTAGCGGGAACAGAGACCCAGTACTTC CATSLAGTETQYF
few TRBJ2-5 TRBV6-2/TRBV6-3 - TGTGCCAGCAGTTACTCTCCTCGCACTAGCAGATATAACCAAGAGACCCAGTACTTC CASSYSPRTSRYNQETQYF
- TRBJ1-6 TRBV27 TRBD1 TGTGCCAGCAGTTTAGACAGGGGGGAGTCCTATAATTCACCCCTCCACTTT CASSLDRGESYNSPLHF
- TRBJ2-7 TRBV27 - TGTGCCAGCAGTTTCCGGGGTGCCCACGAGCAGTACTTC CASSFRGAHEQYF
- TRBJ2-5 TRBV11-2 - TGTGCCAGCAGCTTAGGGTCGAGGAGGGGAAGAAGTCAGGAGACCCAGTACTTC CASSLGSRRGRSQETQYF
once TRBJ1-1 TRBV6-5 - TGTGCCAGCAGTTACTCGGCAGGGCTTGACACTGAAGCTTTCTTT CASSYSAGLDTEAFF
- TRBJ1-1 TRBV5-1 TRBD1 TGCGCCAGCTCCCAGGACAGGGCTAGCACTGAAGCTTTCTTT CASSQDRASTEAFF
- TRBJ2-7 TRBV10-1 TRBD1 TGCGCCAGAACCGGGACAGGGGGCCTAAATTTTCAGGACGAGCAGTACTTC CARTGTGGLNFQDEQYF
once TRBJ1-2 TRBV19 TRBD1 TGTGCCAGTACCGCACAGGGGGACAGGGCCTATGGCTACACCTTC CASTAQGDRAYGYTF
- TRBJ2-3 TRBV5-5 TRBD1 TGTGCCAGCACCCTGGGACAGGCAGATACGCAGTATTTT CASTLGQADTQYF
- TRBJ1-6 TRBV7-8 TRBD1 TGTGCCAGCTTCGCAGGGGGTAATTCACCCCTCCACTTT CASFAGGNSPLHF
many TRBJ1-2 TRBV28 - TGTGCCAGCCGTGTCCGGAGTCTTTATGGCTACACCTTC CASRVRSLYGYTF
few TRBJ1-1 TRBV23-1 - TGCGCCAGCAGGTGGAGGGAGGACACTGAAGCTTTCTTT CASRWREDTEAFF
- TRBJ2-7 TRBV28 TRBD2 TGTGCCAGCAGTTTATGGAGCGGGAGGAGATTCGAGCAGTACTTC CASSLWSGRRFEQYF
medium-sized TRBJ1-1 TRBV5-8 TRBD1 TGTGCCAGCAGTTTTACAGGGGATTTAGGGAACAGGGGGGCTTTCTTT CASSFTGDLGNRGAFF
- TRBJ2-3 TRBV20-1 TRBD2 TGCAGTGCTAGTGGGCGGGGGTCAGTAACAGATACGCAGTATTTT CSASGRGSVTDTQYF
- TRBJ2-3 TRBV29-1 TRBD2 TGCAGCGTTGTCACTAGCGGGAGCCCAGATACGCAGTATTTT CSVVTSGSPDTQYF
- TRBJ2-3 TRBV5-1 TRBD2 TGCGCCAGTAACCTAGCGGGAGGGATTCCAGATACGCAGTATTTT CASNLAGGIPDTQYF
- TRBJ2-1 TRBV6-2/TRBV6-3 - TGTGCCAGCAGTCACGGACTAGGGGAGGGGGATGAGCAGTTCTTC CASSHGLGEGDEQFF
- TRBJ1-6 TRBV15 - TGTGCCACCAGTAGGGCGGGAAATAATTCACCCCTCCACTTT CATSRAGNNSPLHF
- TRBJ2-3 TRBV30 TRBD2 TGTGCCTGGGATGCCGGGACTAGCTCAGATACGCAGTATTTT CAWDAGTSSDTQYF
- TRBJ1-5 TRBV7-2 TRBD1 TGTGCCAGCAGCAAGGACAGGGGTGGTCAGCCCCAGCATTTT CASSKDRGGQPQHF
- TRBJ1-5 TRBV28 - TGTGCCAGCAGTCTAATGCACAGTATCAATCAGCCCCAGCATTTT CASSLMHSINQPQHF
- TRBJ1-1 TRBV7-9 - TGTGCCAGCAGCTTGGAGTCTGTGAACACTGAAGCTTTCTTT CASSLESVNTEAFF